The clone carrying this T cell receptor beta chain showed up just a few times. V was pared by 5 bases and J by 2 bases, with 7 bases of the junction left unmatched. This CDR3 has 17 amino acids. CDR1 SGHAT and CDR2 FQDESV come from the germline V gene (reference sequence). These data come from a study of cytomegalovirus exposure and HLA in healthy donors. Primers included in the PCR were 60 Vbeta and 13 Jbeta primers. The protocol was immunoSEQ multiplex PCR, while the TCRdb copy is restricted to in-frame clones and leaves out a portion. The profile covers 75,000 to 95,000 clones, with approximately 79% appearing a single time and about an eighth taken by the ten largest.

The source is a human donor in good health. Sequenced sample: PBMCs. This chain uses TRBV11-1 with TRBJ2-7, with TRBD2 matching 15 bases. The CDR3 bases are TGTGCCAGCAGCCCAAGGGGACTAGCGGGGGGCACCTACGAGCAGTACTTC. Its protein is CASSPRGLAGGTYEQYF.